This T cell receptor (beta chain) originates from a study of T cell repertoires in cytomegalovirus infection. TCRdb independently ran MiXCR on the reads; one entry per CDR3 protein. The sample shows 250,000 to 300,000 distinct CDR3 sequences, around 20% of them seen only once. Points on this clonotype: What it recognizes is unknown.

Germline V lookup: CDR1 MNHEY, CDR2 SMNVEV (reference sequence). Trimming took off 6 bases at V and 7 bases at J, with 18 bases between the two ends. The CDR3 loop spans 15 amino acids. This material consisted of cultured PBMCs, taken from culture after CMV antigen stimulation. The chain links TRBV27 to TRBJ2-2; D may be TRBD1 (5 bases). The TCR sequence derives from a human donor in good health (CMV status not recorded). Some clones in this sample may be carry-over from other donors' samples. The CDR3 sequence: CASRGRGLIGGELFF. The CDR3 DNA is TGTGCCAGCAGGGGAAGGGGTCTCATCGGCGGGGAGCTGTTTTTT.